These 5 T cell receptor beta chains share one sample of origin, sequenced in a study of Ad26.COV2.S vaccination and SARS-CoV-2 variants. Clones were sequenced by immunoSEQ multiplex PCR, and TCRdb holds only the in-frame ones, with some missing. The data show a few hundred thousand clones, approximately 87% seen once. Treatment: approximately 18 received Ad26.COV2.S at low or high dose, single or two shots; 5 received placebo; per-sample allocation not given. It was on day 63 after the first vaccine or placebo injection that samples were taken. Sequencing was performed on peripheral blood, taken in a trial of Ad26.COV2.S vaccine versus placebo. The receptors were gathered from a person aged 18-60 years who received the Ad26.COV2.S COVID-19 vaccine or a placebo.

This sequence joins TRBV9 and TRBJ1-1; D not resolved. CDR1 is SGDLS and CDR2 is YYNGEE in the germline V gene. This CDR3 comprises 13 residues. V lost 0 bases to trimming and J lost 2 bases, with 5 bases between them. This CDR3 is CASSVDSNTEAFF. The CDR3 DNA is TGTGCCAGCAGCGTAGACAGCAACACTGAAGCTTTCTTT.

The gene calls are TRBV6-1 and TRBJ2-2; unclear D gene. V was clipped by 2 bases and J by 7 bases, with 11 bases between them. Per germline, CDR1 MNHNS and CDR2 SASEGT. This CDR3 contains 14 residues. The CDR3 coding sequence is TGTGCCAGCAGTGAATTTGGGGTAGGCGGGGAGCTGTTTTTT. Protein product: CASSEFGVGGELFF.

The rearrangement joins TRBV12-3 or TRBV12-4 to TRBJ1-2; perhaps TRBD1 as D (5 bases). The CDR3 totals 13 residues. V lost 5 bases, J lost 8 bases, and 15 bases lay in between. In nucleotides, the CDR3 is TGTGCCAGCAGTACCGACAGACTTCTGGGCTACACCTTC. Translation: CASSTDRLLGYTF.

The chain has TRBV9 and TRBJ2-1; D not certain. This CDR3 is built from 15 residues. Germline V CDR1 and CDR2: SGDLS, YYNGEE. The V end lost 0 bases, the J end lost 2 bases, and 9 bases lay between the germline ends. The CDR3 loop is CASSVGQSPYNEQFF. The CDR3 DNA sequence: TGTGCCAGCAGCGTAGGCCAGAGTCCCTACAATGAGCAGTTCTTC.

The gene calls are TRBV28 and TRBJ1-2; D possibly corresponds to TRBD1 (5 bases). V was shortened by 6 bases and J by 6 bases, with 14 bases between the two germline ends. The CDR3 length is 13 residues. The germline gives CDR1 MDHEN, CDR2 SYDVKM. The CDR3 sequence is CASSLRDLNGYTF. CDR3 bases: TGTGCCAGCAGCCTCCGGGACCTAAATGGCTACACCTTC.